Presented here are 4 T cell receptor beta chains from one specimen sequenced in a study of metastatic and nonmetastatic thyroid tumors. None of the patients had undergone any treatment ahead of thyroid surgery. MiXCR was used by TCRdb to re-call the PCR reads. The repertoire holds roughly 20,000 clones, with about 33% as singletons. Sequencing was performed on tumor tissue. These receptors all stem from a female donor with papillary thyroid cancer or a benign thyroid nodule (not recorded which). Some clones in this sample may be carry-over from other donors' samples.

The V call is TRBV2, the J call TRBJ1-4; D unresolved. The CDR3 is made up of 14 amino acids. The germline CDR1 and CDR2 sequences are SNHLY and FYNNEI. Between the trimmed V and J ends, which lost 3 bases and 3 bases, there was a span of 8 bases. Here the CDR3 DNA reads TGTGCCAGCAGTGATGACGGATCTAATGAAAAACTGTTTTTT. This codes for CASSDDGSNEKLFF.

The rearrangement links TRBV20-1 to TRBJ1-1, with D perhaps matching TRBD1 (6 bases). The CDR3 sequence is 16 residues long. The germline V and J ends were trimmed by 3 bases and 1 base, with 18 bases remaining between them. Germline CDR1 is DFQATT and CDR2 is SNEGSKA (reference sequence). CDR3 in DNA: TGCAGTGCTAGGGAATCTGGAAGGGGGGGGAACACTGAAGCTTTCTTT. As protein: CSARESGRGGNTEAFF.

The chain links TRBV18 to TRBJ2-7; 7 bases align to TRBD1. The CDR3 runs to 15 residues. CDR1 and CDR2 (germline): KGHSH, LQKENI. V gave up 3 bases and J gave up 5 bases; unmatched junction bases: 10. The CDR3 bases are TGTGCCAGCTCACCCACAGGGGCTTCGGGTAACGAGCAGTACTTC. Its protein product is CASSPTGASGNEQYF.

Sample share makes this clone medium-sized. V gene TRBV6-1 combines with J gene TRBJ2-5; 9 nucleotides agree with TRBD1. CDR1 and CDR2 (germline): MNHNS, SASEGT. The CDR3 covers 19 residues. Trimming cost V 0 bases and J 3 bases; bases outside gene matches: 14. In nucleotides, the CDR3 is TGTGCCAGCAGTGAAGCCTGGACCGGGACAGGGACGGCAAAAGAGACCCAGTACTTC. It translates to CASSEAWTGTGTAKETQYF.